The rows below give T cell receptor beta chains drawn from one sample of a study of T cell changes during pregnancy in multiple sclerosis. The method was immunoSEQ multiplex PCR; TCRdb's version includes in-frame clones alone and lacks a portion of them. The sample yields about 92,000 clones, almost 95% seen once. This sample comprised peripheral blood, obtained in the third trimester of pregnancy. These receptors were obtained from a female donor with multiple sclerosis, enrolled in a pregnancy study. The CDR3 runs from the conserved cysteine through the conserved F or W. The D gene is left open where the match is weak. The size entry is marked missing in some rows and otherwise reads once, few, many or a size class.

TRBJ1-2 | once | TRBD1 | TRBV25-1 | TGTGCCAGCAGTGAATTGGGGACAGGGGTGAACGGCTACACCTTC | CASSELGTGVNGYTF
TRBJ2-1 | . | TRBD1 | TRBV10-3 | TGTGCCATCAGTGAGTGGGGACAGGGGAACACTAATGAGCAGTTCTTC | CAISEWGQGNTNEQFF
TRBJ2-3 | . | . | TRBV19 | TGTGCCAGTAGTATTGGGGTAGGGCTAGCAGGAGATACGCAGTATTTT | CASSIGVGLAGDTQYF
TRBJ2-2 | . | TRBD1 | TRBV7-6 | TGTGCCAGCAGCTTAAACGGACAGGGGGCGAACACCGGGGAGCTGTTTTTT | CASSLNGQGANTGELFF
TRBJ1-2 | once | . | TRBV6-5 | TGTGCCAGCAGTTATGGGGGGACTGGATATGGCTACACCTTC | CASSYGGTGYGYTF
TRBJ2-1 | . | TRBD1 | TRBV18 | TGTGCCAGCTCACCGGGACAGGGCTCCTACAATGAGCAGTTCTTC | CASSPGQGSYNEQFF
TRBJ2-2 | . | TRBD1 | TRBV29-1 | TGCAGCGTTGAAGAGGGACAGACGAACACCGGGGAGCTGTTTTTT | CSVEEGQTNTGELFF
TRBJ2-1 | . | TRBD2 | TRBV11-2 | TGTGCCAGCAGCTCACGCGGGACTAGCTACAATGAGCAGTTCTTC | CASSSRGTSYNEQFF
TRBJ2-7 | . | . | TRBV19 | TGTGCCAGTAGTATAGGGCACGGGTCCTACGAGCAGTACTTC | CASSIGHGSYEQYF
TRBJ1-1 | once | . | TRBV29-1 | TGCAGCGTTGACGCGCGGGGCACGTTTACTGAAGCTTTCTTT | CSVDARGTFTEAFF
TRBJ1-2 | . | . | TRBV18 | TGTGCCAGCTCACCGGGCGGAGGGGAGTATGGCTACACCTTC | CASSPGGGEYGYTF